One sample yielded the 31 T cell receptor beta chains listed below, sequenced in a study of T cells after yellow fever vaccination. TCRdb redid the calling of the 5' RACE reads with MiXCR, one entry per CDR3 protein. The data hold about 500,000 distinct CDR3 sequences, with around 16% observed a single time. Sample: PBMCs, taken 5 days after the first yellow fever vaccination. The receptors were gathered from a man younger than 30 who received the YFV17D yellow fever vaccine.

The chain has TRBV20-1 and TRBJ2-3; D call uncertain. The germline gives CDR1 DFQATT, CDR2 SNEGSKA (reference sequence). Trimming took off 7 bases at V and 2 bases at J, with 10 bases between the two ends. This CDR3 comprises 12 residues. CDR3 in amino acids: CSVRVDTDTQYF. CDR3 DNA: TGCAGTGTTAGGGTGGACACAGATACGCAGTATTTT.

V usage is TRBV19 and J usage is TRBJ2-6; no clear D gene. V lost 1 base to trimming and J lost 3 bases, with 19 bases between them. Germline CDR1 and CDR2: LNHDA and SQIVND (reference sequence). CDR3 length: 19 residues. The CDR3 loop is CASSIVPQQSASGANVLTF. CDR3 nucleotide sequence: TGTGCCAGTAGTATAGTACCCCAACAGTCGGCGAGTGGGGCCAACGTCCTGACTTTC.

This clonotype was seen more than once but under ten times. The chain has TRBV11-2 and TRBJ2-6; TRBD1 is a possible D gene (7 bases). The length of the CDR3 is 20 residues. V was pared by 4 bases and J by 2 bases, with 24 bases between. Germline CDR1 and CDR2: SGHAT and FQNNGV. The CDR3 reads CASSSGGPTGMSAGANVLTF. The DNA for the CDR3 is TGTGCCAGCAGCTCCGGAGGGCCGACAGGGATGTCTGCTGGGGCCAACGTCCTGACTTTC.

This clonotype was seen a handful of times. The rearrangement uses TRBV4-1 and TRBJ2-7; the D is unclear. Germline V gene lookup returns CDR1 MGHRA and CDR2 YSYEKL. Trimming stripped 1 base from V and 4 bases from J, with 11 bases between. This CDR3 has 14 residues. The CDR3 sequence: CASSQGRVPYEQYF. The CDR3 DNA sequence: TGCGCCAGCAGCCAAGGCCGGGTCCCGTACGAGCAGTACTTC.

The gene calls are TRBV6-5 and TRBJ2-1; the D gene is possibly TRBD1 (5 bases). The V end lost 6 bases, the J end lost 6 bases, and 21 bases lay between the germline ends. There are 16 residues in the CDR3. The V gene's germline CDR1 is MNHEY and CDR2 SVGAGI. CDR3 in amino acids: CASSRLGQVGLNEQFF. In DNA form, the CDR3 reads TGTGCCAGCAGCCGCCTGGGGCAGGTCGGCCTCAATGAGCAGTTCTTC.

Only a few counts were recorded for this clonotype. The chain is built from TRBV7-6 and TRBJ2-3; 7 bases agree with TRBD1. The trim removed 4 bases at V and 3 bases at J, leaving 4 bases unmatched. This CDR3 comprises 14 residues. Germline values: CDR1 SGHVS, CDR2 FNYEAQ. CDR3 bases: TGTGCCAGCAGCTGGACAGGCCCAACAGATACGCAGTATTTT. It yields the protein CASSWTGPTDTQYF.

This clonotype turned up a few times. This sequence joins TRBV21-1 and TRBJ2-7; TRBD1 is the table's D call and was not checked against the DNA. TRBV21-1 represents a pseudogene. CDR3 length: 16 amino acids. The CDR3 sequence is CASSKADRTSSYEQYF. In nucleotides, the CDR3 is TGTGCCAGCAGCAAAGCGGACAGAACGAGCTCCTACGAGCAGTACTTC.

This chain links TRBV6-2 or TRBV6-3 with TRBJ2-2; the D is unclear. Germline V gives CDR1 MNHEY, CDR2 SVGEGT. This CDR3 is 16 amino acids long. V gave up 0 bases and J gave up 4 bases, with 12 bases separating them. The DNA of the CDR3 is TGTGCCAGCAGTTACTCGACCAGGCAAGCCACCGGGGAGCTGTTTTTT. It translates to CASSYSTRQATGELFF.

The CDR3 sequence: CASRQRLAGGPTDTQYF. CDR3 in DNA: TGCGCCAGCAGGCAGAGGTTAGCGGGGGGGCCAACAGATACGCAGTATTTT. The rearrangement joins TRBV4-1 to TRBJ2-3, with 11 bases lining up with TRBD2. This CDR3 comprises 17 residues. With 6 bases clipped from V and 3 bases from J, the junction kept 11 bases outside the gene matches. From germline, CDR1 is MGHRA and CDR2 YSYEKL.

The CDR3 region has the DNA TGTGCCAGCAGTTATGGACACCTTATTCGAGAGACCCAGTACTTC. This sequence encodes CASSYGHLIRETQYF. J is TRBJ2-5 and V is TRBV6-2 or TRBV6-3; perhaps TRBD1 as D (5 bases). The V end lost 3 bases, the J end lost 4 bases, and 15 bases lay between the germline ends. CDR1 is MNHEY and CDR2 is SVGEGT in the germline V gene. The CDR3 loop spans 15 amino acids.

This clonotype appeared a few times. This chain connects TRBV18 to TRBJ1-4; tentative D call: TRBD1 (5 bases). Per the germline V gene, CDR1 is KGHSH and CDR2 is LQKENI. V shed 4 bases and J shed 4 bases, with 7 bases lying between them. The CDR3 contains 13 residues. The CDR3: CASSRDGNEKLFF. The CDR3 bases are TGTGCCAGCTCACGGGACGGTAATGAAAAACTGTTTTTT. Full variable domain (remainder filled in from reference TRBV18 and TRBJ1-4): NAGVMQNPRHLVRRRGQEARLRCSPMKGHSHVYWYRQLPEEGLKFMVYLQKENIIDESGMPKERFSAEFPKEGPSILRIQQVVRGDSAAYFCASSRDGNEKLFFGSGTQLSVL.

The CDR3 DNA follows: TGTGCCAGCAGCCATACGGGGTGGGGGGACACTGAAGCTTTCTTT. Residues: CASSHTGWGDTEAFF. This rearrangement joins TRBV3-1 to TRBJ1-1; perhaps TRBD1 as D (5 bases). The CDR3 contains 15 residues. Trimming took 3 bases from V and 3 from J, leaving 14 bases between them. Germline-derived CDR1 and CDR2 are LGHDT and YNNKEL (reference sequence). The whole variable domain, filled in from reference TRBV3-1 and TRBJ1-1, reads DTAVSQTPKYLVTQMGNDKSIKCEQNLGHDTMYWYKQDSKKFLKIMFSYNNKELIINETVPNRFSPKSPDKAHLNLHINSLELGDSAVYFCASSHTGWGDTEAFFGQGTRLTVV.

This rearrangement joins TRBV5-1 to TRBJ2-1; tentative D call: TRBD1 (5 bases). Deletions cut 3 bases from V and 6 bases from J, with 13 bases between. Germline-derived CDR1 and CDR2 are SGHRS and YFSETQ. The CDR3 length is 14 residues. CDR3 DNA: TGCGCCAGCAGCTCCAGGGATAGCCCCAATGAGCAGTTCTTC. This encodes CASSSRDSPNEQFF.

This clonotype was counted ten times or more. The V gene is TRBV9, the J gene TRBJ2-2; D is unresolved. Germline V gene data show CDR1 as SGDLS and CDR2 as YYNGEE. Trimming pared 0 bases from V and 2 bases from J, leaving 8 bases between. This CDR3 comprises 15 residues. CDR3 residues: CASSVETENTGELFF. In DNA form, the CDR3 reads TGTGCCAGCAGCGTAGAGACGGAAAACACCGGGGAGCTGTTTTTT.

This chain connects TRBV5-5 to TRBJ2-5; TRBD2 aligns across 7 bases. Germline CDR1 is SGHKS and CDR2 is YYEKEE (reference sequence). J gave up 3 bases and V 0 bases, and 5 bases lay outside the gene matches. The CDR3 runs to 15 residues. CDR3 region: CASSLGAGVKETQYF. CDR3 bases: TGTGCCAGCAGCTTGGGGGCGGGGGTGAAAGAGACCCAGTACTTC.

The CDR3 coding sequence is TGCAGTGCTAGACTAGCGGGGGGAACCTACGAGCAGTACGTC. This gives the protein CSARLAGGTYEQYV. The chain combines TRBV20-1 with TRBJ2-7, with 11 bases identical to TRBD2. Germline values: CDR1 DFQATT, CDR2 SNEGSKA (reference sequence). The V segment lost 2 bases and the J segment 2 bases; nucleotides outside the gene matches: 2. The length of the CDR3 is 14 residues.

This chain uses TRBV5-4 with TRBJ2-1, with TRBD2 matching 9 bases. V shed 2 bases, J shed 2 bases, and the junction held 2 bases outside the gene matches. Germline CDR1 reads SGHNT; CDR2 reads YYREEE (reference sequence). The CDR3 length is 15 residues. The CDR3 sequence is CASSFTSGPYNEQFF. The CDR3 bases are TGTGCCAGCAGCTTCACTAGCGGGCCCTACAATGAGCAGTTCTTC.

This chain uses TRBV6-1 with TRBJ1-6; TRBD1 matches 8 bases. The CDR3 spans 15 residues. The junction had 8 bases not matched to a gene; V was cut back by 6 bases and J by 7 bases. The germline V gene has CDR1 MNHNS and CDR2 SASEGT. The chain's CDR3 is CASSLGQVLNSPLHF. In DNA, the CDR3 is TGTGCCAGCAGCCTGGGACAGGTTCTCAATTCACCCCTCCACTTT.

This clonotype was detected a few times. J is TRBJ1-1 and V is TRBV20-1; TRBD1 aligns across 7 bases. V lost 3 bases and J lost 4; bases outside the gene matches: 8. Germline CDR1 is DFQATT and CDR2 is SNEGSKA (reference sequence). The CDR3 sequence is 14 residues long. CDR3 residues: CSASQGGRGTEAFF. The CDR3 nucleotides read TGCAGTGCTAGCCAGGGGGGCCGGGGCACTGAAGCTTTCTTT.

A single count supports this clonotype. The gene calls are TRBV12-3 or TRBV12-4 and TRBJ1-4; D is possibly TRBD1 (6 bases). Trimming removed 6 bases from V and 8 bases from J, with 16 bases in between. The CDR3 has 14 residues. The DNA for the CDR3 is TGTGCCAGCAGCCCGGACAGCGCCAGAGAAAAACTGTTTTTT. This gives the protein CASSPDSAREKLFF.

As DNA, the CDR3 is TGTGCCAGCAGTGATCGTAGCGGGGGGGTGGAGACCCAGTACTTC. Residues: CASSDRSGGVETQYF. The V gene is TRBV2, the J gene TRBJ2-5; TRBD2 aligns across 11 bases. CDR3 length: 15 residues. The germline V gene has CDR1 SNHLY and CDR2 FYNNEI. With 3 bases clipped from V and 5 bases from J, the junction kept 5 bases outside the gene matches.

There are many counts of this clonotype. The chain has TRBV5-5 and TRBJ2-5; 9 bases align to TRBD1. This CDR3 has 14 amino acids. V dropped 4 bases and J dropped 5; count of bases not matched to a gene: 6. Germline CDR1 and CDR2: SGHKS and YYEKEE (reference sequence). CDR3: CASSTGQGRETQYF. In DNA, the CDR3 is TGTGCCAGCAGCACAGGACAGGGGCGGGAGACCCAGTACTTC.

This clonotype was counted many times. The chain recombines TRBV5-1 with TRBJ2-1, with D possibly called TRBD1 or TRBD2 (6 bases each). Looked up from germline, CDR1 is SGHRS and CDR2 is YFSETQ. The CDR3 consists of 16 residues. V lost 0 bases to trimming and J lost 9 bases, with 19 bases between them. The CDR3 region has the DNA TGCGCCAGCAGCTTGGCCAAGGCAGGGGAGGTTGGTGAGCAGTTCTTC. Protein: CASSLAKAGEVGEQFF.

The chain combines TRBV12-3 or TRBV12-4 with TRBJ2-1, with D uncertain. Trimming took 3 bases from V and 4 from J, leaving 16 bases between them. This CDR3 spans 16 amino acids. The CDR3 loop reads CASSFAVLMGYNEQFF. The CDR3 DNA follows: TGTGCCAGCAGTTTTGCAGTTCTAATGGGGTACAATGAGCAGTTCTTC.

V usage is TRBV7-2 and J usage is TRBJ2-7, with D unclear. Per germline, CDR1 SGHTA and CDR2 FQGNSA. The CDR3 spans 14 residues. V gave up 5 bases and J gave up 6 bases, with 17 bases separating them. The CDR3 bases are TGTGCCAGCAGCGAGGACCTCGGCTGGTGCGAGCAGTACGTC. It translates to CASSEDLGWCEQYV.

The chain joins TRBV12-3 or TRBV12-4 to TRBJ2-3, with 12 bases fitting TRBD2. Trimming at V came to 6 bases and at J to 4 bases, leaving 5 bases not matched to a gene. The CDR3 runs to 15 residues. The CDR3 spells CASSLAGGWADTQYF. The CDR3 DNA follows: TGTGCCAGCAGCCTAGCGGGGGGGTGGGCAGATACGCAGTATTTT.

V usage is TRBV29-1 and J usage is TRBJ2-2; D possibly corresponds to TRBD1 (6 bases). Trimming stripped 3 bases from V and 5 bases from J, with 16 bases between. Germline CDR1 SQVTM, CDR2 ANQGSEA. The CDR3 sequence is 15 residues long. The CDR3 protein is CSVEQGKTATGELFF. In DNA, the CDR3 is TGCAGCGTTGAGCAGGGGAAGACCGCTACCGGGGAGCTGTTTTTT.

This clonotype was observed a handful of times. V is TRBV7-9 and J is TRBJ2-2; unclear D gene. This CDR3 contains 16 residues. V shed 3 bases and J shed 3 bases, with 14 bases lying between them. Germline V gene sequence: CDR1 SEHNR, CDR2 FQNEAQ (reference sequence). The CDR3 bases are TGTGCCAGCAGCTTTGCCCCCCCTTTTGACACCGGGGAGCTGTTTTTT. It encodes CASSFAPPFDTGELFF. The variable domain in full, with the rest retrieved from reference TRBV7-9 and TRBJ2-2, is DTGVSQNPRHKITKRGQNVTFRCDPISEHNRLYWYRQTLGQGPEFLTYFQNEAQLEKSRLLSDRFSAERPKGSFSTLEIQRTEQGDSAMYLCASSFAPPFDTGELFFGEGSRLTVL.

Only a few counts were recorded for this clonotype. The DNA of the CDR3 is TGTGCCAGCAGTGAGGCTTGGACAGGAGCAAATGGCTACACCTTC. The encoded protein is CASSEAWTGANGYTF. This chain connects TRBV6-1 to TRBJ1-2; 7 positions match TRBD1. The CDR3 consists of 15 residues. Germline CDR1 reads MNHNS; CDR2 reads SASEGT. V trimming: 3 bases; J trimming: 6 bases; junction bases outside the gene matches: 10.

J is TRBJ2-1 and V is TRBV12-3 or TRBV12-4; D ambiguous. The V and J ends lost 3 bases and 10 bases respectively, with 10 bases between them. CDR3 length equals 12 residues. The CDR3 sequence is CASSFEWPEQFF. CDR3 bases: TGTGCCAGCAGTTTTGAGTGGCCCGAGCAGTTCTTC.

This clonotype has only a few counts. V and J are TRBV12-3 or TRBV12-4 and TRBJ2-3; D possibly matches TRBD1 or TRBD2 (5 bases each). The germline V and J ends were trimmed by 6 bases and 5 bases, with 9 bases remaining between them. The CDR3 is made up of 12 amino acids. In nucleotides, the CDR3 is TGTGCCAGCAGGGGGCGGGTAGATACGCAGTATTTT. Amino acids: CASRGRVDTQYF.